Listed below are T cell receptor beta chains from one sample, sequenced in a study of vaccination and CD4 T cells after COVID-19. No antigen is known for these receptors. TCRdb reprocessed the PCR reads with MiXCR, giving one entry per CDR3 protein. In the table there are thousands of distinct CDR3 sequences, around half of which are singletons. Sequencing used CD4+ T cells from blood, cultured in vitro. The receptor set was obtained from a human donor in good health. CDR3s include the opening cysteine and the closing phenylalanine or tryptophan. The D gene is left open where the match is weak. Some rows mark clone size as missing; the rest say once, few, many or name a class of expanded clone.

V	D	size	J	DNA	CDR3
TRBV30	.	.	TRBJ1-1	TGTGCCTGGAGTAGGGTGAACACTGAAGCTTTCTTT	CAWSRVNTEAFF
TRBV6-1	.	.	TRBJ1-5	TGTGCCAGCAGTGGGGACTCATACAATCAGCCCCAGCATTTT	CASSGDSYNQPQHF
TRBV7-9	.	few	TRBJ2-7	TGTGCCAGCAGCTTAGGAGGGGGGAGGCAGTCTTCCTACGAGCAGTACTTC	CASSLGGGRQSSYEQYF
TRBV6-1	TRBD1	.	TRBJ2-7	TGTGCCAGCAGAACAAACAGGGGGCGGGAGTACGAGCAGTACTTC	CASRTNRGREYEQYF
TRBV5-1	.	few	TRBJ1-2	TGCGCCAGCAGCTTGGCTGACTATGGCTACACCTTC	CASSLADYGYTF
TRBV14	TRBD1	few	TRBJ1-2	TGTGCCAGCAGCCAACACGGGACAGGGGGCTTAGGTGGCTACACCTTC	CASSQHGTGGLGGYTF
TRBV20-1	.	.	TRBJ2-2	TGCAGTGCTTTGCGGGATCGTAGCGTGGAGCTGTTTTTT	CSALRDRSVELFF
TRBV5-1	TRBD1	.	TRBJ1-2	TGCACCAGCAGCTTGGACAGGGGTGGGTATGGCTACACCTTC	CTSSLDRGGYGYTF
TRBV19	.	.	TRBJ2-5	TGTGCCAGTAGTTTCCTGTGGGAGACCCAGTACTTC	CASSFLWETQYF
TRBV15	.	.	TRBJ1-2	TGTGCCACCAGCAGAGACTCGTCAGGGGCTCGGGGCTACACCTTC	CATSRDSSGARGYTF
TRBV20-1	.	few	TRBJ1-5	TGCAGTGCCGGGGGGGACCGCCCAAATCAGCCCCAGCATTTT	CSAGGDRPNQPQHF
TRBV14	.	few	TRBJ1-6	TGTGCCAGCAGGCTGGCAGTCTATAATTCACCCCTCCACTTT	CASRLAVYNSPLHF
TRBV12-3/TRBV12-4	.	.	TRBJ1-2	TGTGCCAGCAGTGAACAGGGCGATGGCTACACCTTC	CASSEQGDGYTF
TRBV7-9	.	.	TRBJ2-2	TGTGCCAGCAGTCACGGGGTCGGGGAGCTGTTTTTT	CASSHGVGELFF
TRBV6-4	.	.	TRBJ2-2	TGTGCCAGCGCTCCGGGGGGCTCGTGGACCGGGGAGCTGTTTTTT	CASAPGGSWTGELFF
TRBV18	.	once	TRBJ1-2	TGTGCCAGCTCACCCTCGGACACGGGCTATGGCTACACCTTC	CASSPSDTGYGYTF
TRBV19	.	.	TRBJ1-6	TGTGCCAGTGGTTGGCAGGCTTCGAGTTCACCCCTCCACTTT	CASGWQASSSPLHF
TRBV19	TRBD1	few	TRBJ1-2	TGTGCCAGTCGGAGGACAGGTACCTATGGCTACACCTTC	CASRRTGTYGYTF
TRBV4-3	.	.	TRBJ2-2	TGCGCCAGCAGCCAAGGGGGAGCGAACACCGGGGAGCTGTTTTTT	CASSQGGANTGELFF
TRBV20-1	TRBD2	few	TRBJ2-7	TGCAGTGCAAACCATGGAGCGGGCGGGGGGAACGAGCAGTACTTC	CSANHGAGGGNEQYF
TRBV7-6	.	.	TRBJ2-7	TGTGCCAGCAGCTTTAGCAGGAGCGGGTCCGACGAGCAGTACTTT	CASSFSRSGSDEQYF
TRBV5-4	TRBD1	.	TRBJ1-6	TGTGCCAGCAGCTTGGGGGGACAGGGGGCTAATTCACCCCTCCACTTT	CASSLGGQGANSPLHF
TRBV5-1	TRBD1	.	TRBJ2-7	TGCGCCAGCAGCGTCGGGACAGGCTACGAGCAGTACTTC	CASSVGTGYEQYF
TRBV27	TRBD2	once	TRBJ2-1	TGTGCCAGCAGTCCCGTACTAGCGGGAGGAAGCAATGAGCAGTTCTTC	CASSPVLAGGSNEQFF
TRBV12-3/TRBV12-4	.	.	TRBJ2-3	TGTGCCAGCAGTAGGGCTGATACGCAGTATTTT	CASSRADTQYF
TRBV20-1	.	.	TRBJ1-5	TGCAGTGCTAGAAATCAGGGTTATAGCAATCAGCCCCAGCATTTT	CSARNQGYSNQPQHF
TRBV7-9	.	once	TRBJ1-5	TGTGCCAGCAGCTCTAATAGGGGTCCCAATCAGCCCCAGCATTTT	CASSSNRGPNQPQHF
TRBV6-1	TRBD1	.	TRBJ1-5	TGTGCCAGCAGTACAGGGGGCGCCGGCAATCAGCCCCAGCATTTT	CASSTGGAGNQPQHF
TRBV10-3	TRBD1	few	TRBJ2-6	TGTGCCATCAGTGAACGGACAGGGGCTTCTGGGGCCAACGTCCTGACTTTC	CAISERTGASGANVLTF
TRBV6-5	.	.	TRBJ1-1	TGTGCCAGCAGTTATGGGGTACAGAGAGTGAACACTGAAGCTTTCTTT	CASSYGVQRVNTEAFF
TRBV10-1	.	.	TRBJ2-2	TGCGCCAGCAACGCGAACACCGGGGAGCTGTTTTTT	CASNANTGELFF
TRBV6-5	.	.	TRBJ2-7	TGTGCCAGCAGTTACGTTGGCAGACTAAACGAGCAGTACTTC	CASSYVGRLNEQYF
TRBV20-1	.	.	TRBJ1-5	TGCAGTGCCCAAATGGGGGGAGACCAGCCCCAGCATTTT	CSAQMGGDQPQHF
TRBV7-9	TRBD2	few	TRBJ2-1	TGTGCCAGCAGCCCGGGCGTTGGTCTAGCGGGGTACAATGAGCAGTTCTTC	CASSPGVGLAGYNEQFF
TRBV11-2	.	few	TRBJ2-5	TGTGCCAGCAGCTTAGGAATGAGAGGAGAAGAGACCCAGTACTTC	CASSLGMRGEETQYF
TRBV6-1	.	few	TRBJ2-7	TGTGCCAGCAGGCGGGACCGAATAAACTCCTACGAGCAGTACTTC	CASRRDRINSYEQYF
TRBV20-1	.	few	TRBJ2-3	TGCAGTGCTAGTCGGCTAGGGCCAGATACGCAGTATTTT	CSASRLGPDTQYF
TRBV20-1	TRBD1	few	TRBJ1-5	TGCAGTGCTGATGCGAGAACGGACAGGGGGAAACAGCCCCAGCATTTT	CSADARTDRGKQPQHF
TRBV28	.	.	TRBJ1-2	TGTGCCAGCACCTCGACATCCCACGGTGGCTACACCTTC	CASTSTSHGGYTF
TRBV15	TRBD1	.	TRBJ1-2	TGTGCCACCAGCAGAGCGAACCTGGCAGGGGGCCGAAACAGCTATGGCTACACCTTC	CATSRANLAGGRNSYGYTF
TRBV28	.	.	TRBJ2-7	TGTGCCAGCAGTTTTAAGGAAGCTTCGTCCGAGCAGTACTTC	CASSFKEASSEQYF
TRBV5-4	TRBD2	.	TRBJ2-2	TGTGCCAGCAGCTTGTCGGGCCTAGCGGGAGGGCCGGGTCAAGCCGGGGAGCTGTTTTTT	CASSLSGLAGGPGQAGELFF
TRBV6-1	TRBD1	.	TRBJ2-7	TGTGCCAGCACCGACCGAGGGGGCTGGTCGGAGCAGTACTTC	CASTDRGGWSEQYF
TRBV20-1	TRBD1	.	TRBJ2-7	TGCAGTGCTGCCTACAGGGGACCCTACGAGCAGTACTTC	CSAAYRGPYEQYF
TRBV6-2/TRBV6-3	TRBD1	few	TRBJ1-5	TGTGCCAGCAGTTTAGTGGAGGGACAGAGGCAGCCCCAGCATTTT	CASSLVEGQRQPQHF
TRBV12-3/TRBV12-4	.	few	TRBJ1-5	TGTGCCAGCAGACGCCGGGACCCCGGTCAGCCCCAGCATTTT	CASRRRDPGQPQHF